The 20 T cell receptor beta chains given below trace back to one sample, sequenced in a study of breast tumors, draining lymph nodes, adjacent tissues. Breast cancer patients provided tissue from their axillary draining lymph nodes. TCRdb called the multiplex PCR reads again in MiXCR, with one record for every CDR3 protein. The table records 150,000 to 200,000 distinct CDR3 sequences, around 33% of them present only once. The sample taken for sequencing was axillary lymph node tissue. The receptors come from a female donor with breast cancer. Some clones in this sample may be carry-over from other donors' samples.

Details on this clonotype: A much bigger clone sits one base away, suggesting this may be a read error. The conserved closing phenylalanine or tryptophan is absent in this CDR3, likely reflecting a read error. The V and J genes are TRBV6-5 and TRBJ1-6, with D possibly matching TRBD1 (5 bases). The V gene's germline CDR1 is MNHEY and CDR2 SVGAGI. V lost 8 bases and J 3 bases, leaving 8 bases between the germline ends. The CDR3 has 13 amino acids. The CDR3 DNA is TGTGCCAGCGGGGGGGACTATAATTCACCCCTCCACCTT. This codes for CASGGDYNSPLHL.

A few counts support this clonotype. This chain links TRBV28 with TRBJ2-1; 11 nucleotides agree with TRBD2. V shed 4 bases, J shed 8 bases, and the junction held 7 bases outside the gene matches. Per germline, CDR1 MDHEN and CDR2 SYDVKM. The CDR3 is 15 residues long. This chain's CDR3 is CASSSRLAGRYEQFF. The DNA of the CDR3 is TGTGCCAGCAGTTCACGACTAGCGGGACGGTATGAGCAGTTCTTC.

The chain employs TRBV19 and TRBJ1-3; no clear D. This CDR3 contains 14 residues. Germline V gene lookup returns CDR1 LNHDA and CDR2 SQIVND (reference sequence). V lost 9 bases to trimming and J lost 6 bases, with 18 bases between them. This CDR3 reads CASGRRGSENTIYF. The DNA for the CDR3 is TGTGCCAGCGGACGTCGAGGAAGTGAAAACACCATATATTTT.

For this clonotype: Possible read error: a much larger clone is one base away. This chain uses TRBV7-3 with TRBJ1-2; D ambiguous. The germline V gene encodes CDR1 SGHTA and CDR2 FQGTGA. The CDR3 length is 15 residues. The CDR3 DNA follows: TGTGCCAGCAGTCCTAATCCCGGGTCCTTCTATAGCTACCCCTTC. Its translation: CASSPNPGSFYSYPF.

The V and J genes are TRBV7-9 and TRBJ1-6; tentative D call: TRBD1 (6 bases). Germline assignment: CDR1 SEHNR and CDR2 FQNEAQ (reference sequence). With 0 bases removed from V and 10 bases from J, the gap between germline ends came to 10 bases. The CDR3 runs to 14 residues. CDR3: CASSLAGAMSPLHF. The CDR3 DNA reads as TGTGCCAGCAGCTTAGCGGGGGCTATGTCACCCCTCCACTTT.

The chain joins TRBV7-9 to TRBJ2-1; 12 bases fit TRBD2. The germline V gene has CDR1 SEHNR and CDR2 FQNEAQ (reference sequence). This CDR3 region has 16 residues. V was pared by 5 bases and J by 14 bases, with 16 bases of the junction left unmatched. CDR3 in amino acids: CASSLGTSGYPPPEFF. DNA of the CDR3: TGTGCCAGCAGCCTGGGGACTAGCGGGTACCCACCCCCGGAGTTCTTC.

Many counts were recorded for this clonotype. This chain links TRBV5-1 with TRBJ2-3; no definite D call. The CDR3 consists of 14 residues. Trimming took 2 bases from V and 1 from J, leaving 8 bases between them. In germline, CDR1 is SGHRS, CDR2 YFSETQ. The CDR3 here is CASSFETGTDTQYF. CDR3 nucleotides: TGCGCCAGCAGCTTTGAGACGGGCACAGATACGCAGTATTTT.

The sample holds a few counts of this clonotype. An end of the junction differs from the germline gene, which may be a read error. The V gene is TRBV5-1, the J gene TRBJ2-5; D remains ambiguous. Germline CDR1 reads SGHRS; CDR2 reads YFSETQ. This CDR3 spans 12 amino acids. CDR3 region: CASSLSQETHYF. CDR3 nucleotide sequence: TGCGCCAGCAGCTTGAGCCAAGAGACCCACTACTTC.

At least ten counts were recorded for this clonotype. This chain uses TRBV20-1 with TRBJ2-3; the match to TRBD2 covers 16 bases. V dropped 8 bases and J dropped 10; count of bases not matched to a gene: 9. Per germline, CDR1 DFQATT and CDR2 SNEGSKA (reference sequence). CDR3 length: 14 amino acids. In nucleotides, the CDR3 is TGCAGTCCCCGGAGGGGGACTAGCGGGGGGGCGCAGTATTTT. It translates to CSPRRGTSGGAQYF.

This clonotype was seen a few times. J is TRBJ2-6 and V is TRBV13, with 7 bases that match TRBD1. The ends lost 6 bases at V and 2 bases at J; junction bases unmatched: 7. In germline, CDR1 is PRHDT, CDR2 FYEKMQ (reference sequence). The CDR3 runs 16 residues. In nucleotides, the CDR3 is TGTGCCAGCAGACCCGGGACAGAGGCTGGGGCCAACGTCCTGACTTTC. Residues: CASRPGTEAGANVLTF.

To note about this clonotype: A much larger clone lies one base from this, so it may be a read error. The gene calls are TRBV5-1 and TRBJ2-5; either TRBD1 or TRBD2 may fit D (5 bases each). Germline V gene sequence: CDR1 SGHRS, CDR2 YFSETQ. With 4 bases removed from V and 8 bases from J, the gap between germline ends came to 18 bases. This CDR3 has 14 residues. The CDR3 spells CASSPLLGVDTQYF. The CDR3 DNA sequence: TGCGCCAGCAGCCCCCTTTTGGGGGTGGACACCCAGTACTTC. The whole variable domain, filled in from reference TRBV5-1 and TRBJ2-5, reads KAGVTQTPRYLIKTRGQQVTLSCSPISGHRSVSWYQQTPGQGLQFLFEYFSETQRNKGNFPGRFSGRQFSNSRSEMNVSTLELGDSALYLCASSPLLGVDTQYFGPGTRLLVL.

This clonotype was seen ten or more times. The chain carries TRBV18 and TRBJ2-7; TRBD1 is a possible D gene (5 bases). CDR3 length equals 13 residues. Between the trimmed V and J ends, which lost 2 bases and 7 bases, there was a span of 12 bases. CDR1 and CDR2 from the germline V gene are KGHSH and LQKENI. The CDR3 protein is CASSPADRWEQYF. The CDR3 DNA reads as TGTGCCAGCTCACCAGCCGACAGATGGGAGCAGTACTTC.

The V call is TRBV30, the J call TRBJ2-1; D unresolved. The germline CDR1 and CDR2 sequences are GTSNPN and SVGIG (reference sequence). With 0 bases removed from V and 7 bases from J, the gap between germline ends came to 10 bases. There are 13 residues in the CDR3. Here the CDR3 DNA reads TGTGCCTGGAGTGTATCTAATCTGAATGAGCAGTTCTTC. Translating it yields CAWSVSNLNEQFF.

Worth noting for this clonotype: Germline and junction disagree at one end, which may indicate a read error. CDR3 in amino acids: CASSLRGSLYGYAF. The CDR3 DNA reads TGTGCCAGCAGTTTAAGGGGCAGCCTCTATGGCTACGCCTTC. The chain recombines TRBV27 with TRBJ1-2; tentative D call: TRBD1 (5 bases). The CDR3 covers 14 residues. CDR1 and CDR2 (germline): MNHEY, SMNVEV (reference sequence).

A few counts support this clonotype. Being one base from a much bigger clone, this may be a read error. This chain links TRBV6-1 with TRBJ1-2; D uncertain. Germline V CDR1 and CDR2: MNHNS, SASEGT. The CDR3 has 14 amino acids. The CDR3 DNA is TGTGCCAGCAGTAGCTACAGAGCCGACTATGGCTACGCCTTC. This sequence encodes CASSSYRADYGYAF.

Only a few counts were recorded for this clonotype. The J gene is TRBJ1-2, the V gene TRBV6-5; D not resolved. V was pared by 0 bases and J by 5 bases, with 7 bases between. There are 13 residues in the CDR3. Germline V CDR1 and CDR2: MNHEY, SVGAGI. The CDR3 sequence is CASSYSGEYGYTF. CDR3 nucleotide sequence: TGTGCCAGCAGTTACTCCGGGGAGTATGGCTACACCTTC.

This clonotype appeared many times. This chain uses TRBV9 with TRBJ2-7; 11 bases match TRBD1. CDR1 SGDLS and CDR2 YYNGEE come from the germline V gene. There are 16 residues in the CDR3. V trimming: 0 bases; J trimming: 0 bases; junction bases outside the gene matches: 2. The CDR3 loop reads CASSVAGTGGSYEQYF. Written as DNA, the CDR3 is TGTGCCAGCAGCGTAGCCGGGACAGGGGGCTCCTACGAGCAGTACTTC.

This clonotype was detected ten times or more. The CDR3 sequence: CSASVQQETQYF. In nucleotides, the CDR3 is TGCAGTGCTAGCGTCCAGCAAGAGACCCAGTACTTC. This chain links TRBV20-1 with TRBJ2-5; D not resolved. Trimming removed 3 bases from V and 2 bases from J, with 7 bases in between. This CDR3 has 12 amino acids. CDR1 DFQATT and CDR2 SNEGSKA come from the germline V gene (reference sequence).

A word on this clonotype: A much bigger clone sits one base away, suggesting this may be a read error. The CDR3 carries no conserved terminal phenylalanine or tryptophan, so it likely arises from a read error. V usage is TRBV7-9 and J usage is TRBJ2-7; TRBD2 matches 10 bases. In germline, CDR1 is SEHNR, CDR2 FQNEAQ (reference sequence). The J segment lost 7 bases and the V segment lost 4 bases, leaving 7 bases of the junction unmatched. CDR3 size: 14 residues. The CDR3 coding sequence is TGTGCCAGCAGCTCAGCGAGGGGACTAGCGGAGCAGTACCTC. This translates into CASSSARGLAEQYL.

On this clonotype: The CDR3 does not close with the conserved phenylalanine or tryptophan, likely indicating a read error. The CDR3 DNA follows: TGTGCCAGCGGCTTAGAGGGGACGGATGGGGACTATGGCTACACCCTC. It translates to CASGLEGTDGDYGYTL. This chain links TRBV7-3 with TRBJ1-2; a possible D gene is TRBD1 (5 bases). The CDR3 sequence is 16 residues long. Germline assignment: CDR1 SGHTA and CDR2 FQGTGA.